The 25 T cell receptor beta chains reported below all come from one sample, sequenced in a study of blood T cell repertoires in COVID-19 (dated by TCRdb to the early 2020s). Library method: the immunoSEQ multiplex PCR assay. Here the immuneACCESS table is served through TCRdb, limited to in-frame sequences with V and J called. Missing clones are a known gap in these copies; in checked studies unresolved V genes cover under half, and the rest lacks a known reason. The sample table records fewer than 150,000 clones; 65% to 80% of these occur just once. Roughly 2.5% of the sample is taken by the ten largest. Material for sequencing was peripheral blood. These receptors all stem from a man aged 45 to 65 with acute or convalescent COVID-19.

The chain recombines TRBV7-9 with TRBJ1-5; maybe TRBD1 (6 bases). The CDR3 length is 16 residues. CDR1 SEHNR and CDR2 FQNEAQ come from the germline V gene (reference sequence). V was pared by 1 base and J by 4 bases, with 14 bases between. The CDR3 DNA reads TGTGCCAGCAGCTTAGGTTTAGGGACACATAATCAGCCCCAGCATTTT. This codes for CASSLGLGTHNQPQHF. Drawing the rest from reference TRBV7-9 and TRBJ1-5, the complete variable domain is DTGVSQNPRHKITKRGQNVTFRCDPISEHNRLYWYRQTLGQGPEFLTYFQNEAQLEKSRLLSDRFSAERPKGSFSTLEIQRTEQGDSAMYLCASSLGLGTHNQPQHFGDGTRLSIL.

The CDR3 region has the DNA TGTGCCAGCAGTTACACACCGGGGATTGGAAACACCATATATTTT. Translation: CASSYTPGIGNTIYF. The V gene is TRBV6-5, the J gene TRBJ1-3; no firm D call. This CDR3 contains 15 residues. Looked up from germline, CDR1 is MNHEY and CDR2 is SVGAGI. V dropped 2 bases and J dropped 3 bases, with 11 bases sitting between them.

The V and J genes are TRBV7-9 and TRBJ1-4, with TRBD1 identical over 7 bases. CDR1 and CDR2 from the germline V gene are SEHNR and FQNEAQ (reference sequence). Unmatched junction bases numbered 10, after V lost 6 bases and J lost 0 bases. The CDR3 consists of 17 residues. The chain's CDR3 is CASRKGIDRATNEKLFF. CDR3 in DNA: TGTGCCAGCAGGAAGGGGATAGACAGGGCAACTAATGAAAAACTGTTTTTT. Combining the CDR3 with reference TRBV7-9 and TRBJ1-4 gives the whole variable domain DTGVSQNPRHKITKRGQNVTFRCDPISEHNRLYWYRQTLGQGPEFLTYFQNEAQLEKSRLLSDRFSAERPKGSFSTLEIQRTEQGDSAMYLCASRKGIDRATNEKLFFGSGTQLSVL.

The chain recombines TRBV7-3 with TRBJ2-3, with a tentative D call TRBD1 (6 bases). This CDR3 spans 13 amino acids. From germline, CDR1 is SGHTA and CDR2 FQGTGA. The ends were cut back, 5 bases at V and 1 base at J, with 7 bases in the middle. The CDR3 loop is CASSPGGTDTQYF. In nucleotides, the CDR3 is TGTGCCAGCAGCCCAGGGGGCACAGATACGCAGTATTTT.

This clone has a handful of counts. Other DNA variants within this sample encode the same CDR3. The J gene is TRBJ2-7, the V gene TRBV5-1, with 8 nucleotides matching TRBD1. The CDR3 runs to 14 residues. Germline V gene sequence: CDR1 SGHRS, CDR2 YFSETQ. J gave up 4 bases and V 4 bases, and 7 bases lay outside the gene matches. The DNA for the CDR3 is TGCGCCAGCAGCCCGGGACAGGCTCTGTACGAGCAGTACTTC. Amino acids: CASSPGQALYEQYF.

This clone was recorded once. Other DNA sequences of this sample code for an identical CDR3. V is TRBV6-5 and J is TRBJ1-2; D may be TRBD1 (5 bases). V lost 6 bases and J lost 2, with 16 bases in between. Per the germline V gene, CDR1 is MNHEY and CDR2 is SVGAGI. The CDR3 is 15 amino acids. The CDR3 DNA follows: TGTGCCAGCAGCCGGTCACCTCAGGGAAACTATGGCTACACCTTC. Amino acid sequence: CASSRSPQGNYGYTF.

The genes are TRBV11-3 and TRBJ2-7; 7 bases line up with TRBD2. Germline CDR1 SGHNT, CDR2 YENEEA. This CDR3 is 12 amino acids long. Trimming removed 2 bases from V and 6 bases from J; junction bases left unmatched: 1. The CDR3 bases are TGTGCCAGCAGCTTACCGGGGGGCGAGCAGTACTTC. This codes for CASSLPGGEQYF.

V gene TRBV6-5 combines with J gene TRBJ2-1, with 8 bases aligning to TRBD1. Germline CDR1 is MNHEY and CDR2 is SVGAGI. Trimming cost V 8 bases and J 5 bases; bases outside gene matches: 8. The CDR3 length is 14 residues. The CDR3 protein is CASRTGLENNEQFF. Written as DNA, the CDR3 is TGTGCCAGCCGGACAGGGTTGGAAAACAATGAGCAGTTCTTC.

V gene TRBV2 combines with J gene TRBJ2-1; 7 bases match TRBD2. Losses at the gene ends were 6 bases for V and 0 bases for J; bases not matched to a gene: 5. The CDR3 loop spans 15 amino acids. The germline V gene encodes CDR1 SNHLY and CDR2 FYNNEI. The CDR3 is CASRKGGSSYNEQFF. The CDR3 DNA reads as TGTGCCAGCAGAAAGGGCGGGAGCTCCTACAATGAGCAGTTCTTC.

The chain has TRBV2 and TRBJ2-1, with 9 nucleotides matching TRBD1. The J segment lost 9 bases and the V segment lost 4 bases, leaving 10 bases of the junction unmatched. The CDR3 extends over 15 amino acids. CDR1 is SNHLY and CDR2 is FYNNEI in the germline V gene. CDR3 amino acids: CASSVRGTGGGEQFF. In DNA form, the CDR3 reads TGTGCCAGCAGTGTTCGGGGAACAGGGGGCGGTGAGCAGTTCTTC.

The J gene is TRBJ2-3, the V gene TRBV7-9; TRBD2 aligns across 10 bases. Germline V gene sequence: CDR1 SEHNR, CDR2 FQNEAQ (reference sequence). CDR3 length: 16 residues. V shed 4 bases, J shed 2 bases, and the junction held 6 bases outside the gene matches. The CDR3 loop reads CASSSLAGMVTDTQYF. CDR3 sequence (DNA): TGTGCCAGCAGCTCACTAGCGGGAATGGTCACAGATACGCAGTATTTT. Combining the CDR3 with reference TRBV7-9 and TRBJ2-3 gives the whole variable domain DTGVSQNPRHKITKRGQNVTFRCDPISEHNRLYWYRQTLGQGPEFLTYFQNEAQLEKSRLLSDRFSAERPKGSFSTLEIQRTEQGDSAMYLCASSSLAGMVTDTQYFGPGTRLTVL.

V usage is TRBV5-1 and J usage is TRBJ2-1, with 7 bases fitting TRBD1. Germline CDR1 is SGHRS and CDR2 is YFSETQ. The CDR3 covers 15 residues. With 1 base clipped from V and 5 bases from J, the junction kept 6 bases outside the gene matches. The CDR3 here is CASSLRGPADNEQFF. The CDR3 region has the DNA TGCGCCAGCAGCTTGAGGGGGCCGGCCGACAATGAGCAGTTCTTC.

The chain links TRBV13 to TRBJ2-1; 11 nucleotides match TRBD2. The CDR3 length is 14 residues. Germline CDR1 is PRHDT and CDR2 is FYEKMQ (reference sequence). V trimming: 5 bases; J trimming: 5 bases; junction bases outside the gene matches: 2. The CDR3 coding sequence is TGTGCCAGCAGCATGGGACTAGCGGACAATGAGCAGTTCTTC. This translates into CASSMGLADNEQFF.

V gene TRBV29-1 combines with J gene TRBJ1-1; D is unclear. V lost 7 bases to trimming and J lost 1 base, with 13 bases between them. The CDR3 runs to 13 residues. Germline V gene lookup returns CDR1 SQVTM and CDR2 ANQGSEA. For the CDR3, the DNA is TGCAGCGCACAGACCGGGAGGAACACTGAAGCTTTCTTT. Translating it yields CSAQTGRNTEAFF. Filled out from reference TRBV29-1 and TRBJ1-1, the complete variable domain reads SAVISQKPSRDICQRGTSLTIQCQVDSQVTMMFWYRQQPGQSLTLIATANQGSEATYESGFVIDKFPISRPNLTFSTLTVSNMSPEDSSIYLCSAQTGRNTEAFFGQGTRLTVV.

J is TRBJ2-3 and V is TRBV3-1 (or the pseudogene TRBV3-2); weak D call: TRBD2 (5 bases). V dropped 1 base and J dropped 2 bases, with 10 bases sitting between them. The CDR3 covers 15 residues. Germline CDR1 and CDR2: LGHDT and YNNKEL (reference sequence). In DNA, the CDR3 is TGTGCCAGCAGCCAAGCAGGACTCACCACAGATACGCAGTATTTT. It is translated as CASSQAGLTTDTQYF.

This clone was counted a single time. The chain employs TRBV24-1 and TRBJ2-2; TRBD1 matches at 9 bases. The J segment lost 4 bases and the V segment lost 12 bases, leaving 8 bases of the junction unmatched. Germline-derived CDR1 and CDR2 are KGHDR and SFDVKD. This CDR3 spans 14 amino acids. The CDR3 DNA sequence: TGTGCCTCGAGCGGGACAGGGAGCACCGGGGAGCTGTTTTTT. This codes for CASSGTGSTGELFF.

The chain is built from TRBV18 and TRBJ2-7; D unresolved. The ends were cut back, 1 base at V and 6 bases at J, with 13 bases in the middle. Germline CDR1 and CDR2: KGHSH and LQKENI. CDR3 size: 14 residues. The chain's CDR3 is CASSPLVEYGEQYF. Written as DNA, the CDR3 is TGTGCCAGCTCACCACTAGTTGAGTACGGCGAGCAGTACTTC.

V and J are TRBV19 and TRBJ2-5; possibly TRBD2 for D (5 bases). V was cut by 3 bases and J by 5 bases, with 19 bases left in between. This CDR3 is 16 amino acids long. The germline gives CDR1 LNHDA, CDR2 SQIVND (reference sequence). CDR3 region: CASSINGESAWETQYF. The DNA for the CDR3 is TGTGCCAGTAGTATTAACGGGGAAAGTGCGTGGGAGACCCAGTACTTC.

The chain carries TRBV28 and TRBJ2-3, with 10 bases matching TRBD2. The CDR3 has 16 amino acids. Germline V gene data show CDR1 as MDHEN and CDR2 as SYDVKM. J was trimmed by 2 bases and V by 4 bases; bases with no gene match: 6. CDR3 nucleotide sequence: TGTGCCAGCAGTTCGACTAGCGGGCCCTACACAGATACGCAGTATTTT. Protein: CASSSTSGPYTDTQYF.

CDR3 nucleotides: TGTGCCACTAAGGGCGGGAATCAGCCCCAGCATTTT. Residues: CATKGGNQPQHF. The chain has TRBV27 and TRBJ1-5; D uncertain. V was shortened by 10 bases and J by 4 bases, with 11 bases between the two germline ends. The germline V gene has CDR1 MNHEY and CDR2 SMNVEV (reference sequence). The CDR3 consists of 12 residues.

The chain is built from TRBV30 and TRBJ1-2; unclear D gene. The CDR3 extends over 15 amino acids. Trimming shortened V by 1 base and J by 3 bases, and 15 bases separated the two germline ends. Germline lookup yields CDR1 GTSNPN and CDR2 SVGIG (reference sequence). The CDR3 reads CAWSEFSETYYGYTF. CDR3 bases: TGTGCCTGGAGTGAGTTCAGCGAGACGTACTATGGCTACACCTTC.

The chain carries TRBV13 and TRBJ1-2, with 12 bases fitting TRBD1. CDR3 length equals 15 residues. The germline gives CDR1 PRHDT, CDR2 FYEKMQ (reference sequence). V shed 3 bases, J shed 7 bases, and the junction held 6 bases outside the gene matches. CDR3 sequence (DNA): TGTGCCAGCAGCTTTGGGACAGGGGGCCTTCGTGGCTACACCTTC. This gives the protein CASSFGTGGLRGYTF.

By proportion, this clone is medium-sized (0.01 to 0.1%). The V gene is TRBV28, the J gene TRBJ2-7; 7 bases align to TRBD2. CDR1 MDHEN and CDR2 SYDVKM come from the germline V gene. This CDR3 contains 15 residues. The junction had 12 bases not matched to a gene; V was cut back by 5 bases and J by 5 bases. CDR3 nucleotides: TGTGCCAGCAGTCCCGGGCGGGGGAGGCTGCACGAGCAGTACTTC. Protein: CASSPGRGRLHEQYF.

This clone appeared a single time. CDR3 nucleotide sequence: TGTGCCAGCAGCCCAACAGAGAACTATGGCTACACCTTC. This codes for CASSPTENYGYTF. The chain combines TRBV27 with TRBJ1-2; D uncertain. Germline CDR1 MNHEY, CDR2 SMNVEV (reference sequence). CDR3 length: 13 amino acids. Between the trimmed V and J ends, which lost 6 bases and 2 bases, there was a span of 10 bases.

This chain joins TRBV11-2 and TRBJ2-4, with TRBD1 matching 7 bases. The germline CDR1 and CDR2 sequences are SGHAT and FQNNGV. The junction had 15 bases not matched to a gene; V was cut back by 1 base and J by 3 bases. The CDR3 has 19 amino acids. CDR3 protein: CASSLGDRANPNDKNIQYF. In DNA form, the CDR3 reads TGTGCCAGCAGCTTAGGCGACAGGGCCAACCCTAATGACAAAAACATTCAGTACTTC.